This T cell receptor (beta chain) derives from a study of T cell changes during pregnancy in multiple sclerosis. The germline V gene has CDR1 SGHTA and CDR2 FQGNSA. This CDR3 spans 15 amino acids. Trimming shortened V by 5 bases and J by 1 base, and 12 bases separated the two germline ends. Method: immunoSEQ multiplex PCR; TCRdb's copy keeps in-frame clones and lacks some. The sample carries approximately 30,000 clones, about 93% recorded once. The sequencing used CD4+ T cells from peripheral blood mononuclear cells, collected after pregnancy. This chain uses TRBV7-2 with TRBJ1-5, with D tentatively TRBD1 (6 bases). The TCR comes from a female donor with multiple sclerosis, enrolled in a pregnancy study. The CDR3 spells CASSGTIGSNQPQHF. The CDR3 DNA sequence: TGTGCCAGCAGCGGGACAATTGGGAGCAATCAGCCCCAGCATTTT.